This T cell receptor (beta chain) was profiled in a study of radiation and T cells in renal cell carcinoma. The study's findings and limits: Without pretreatment biopsies, baseline tumor clonotype presence was undetermined. Top tumor clonotypes rose in blood 2 weeks post-radiation, then contracted.

Comments on this clone: The target antigen is unknown.

Sequencing was performed with immunoSEQ multiplex PCR; in TCRdb, only in-frame clones are kept and a portion is missing. The repertoire consists of around 180,000 clones, with about 85% occurring once and the leading ten covering 10% to 12%. As to time point: blood 4 weeks post-SBRT, at nephrectomy. Treatment denoted: 15 Gy SBRT to primary tumor, nephrectomy 4 weeks later. The CDR3 is 18 residues long. With V trimmed by 6 bases and J by 3 bases, 17 bases remained unmatched. From germline, CDR1 is SNHLY and CDR2 FYNNEI. This specimen consisted of blood, obtained from a patient whose treatment included radiotherapy and nephrectomy. V is TRBV2 and J is TRBJ1-5; TRBD1 aligns across 7 bases. This clonotype originated in a woman between 45 and 60 years old with renal cell carcinoma. The CDR3 spells CASSRRQGGGFDNQPQHF. Written as DNA, the CDR3 is TGTGCCAGCAGCCGCCGACAGGGAGGCGGGTTTGACAATCAGCCCCAGCATTTT. The complete variable domain, with remaining parts taken from reference TRBV2 and TRBJ1-5, reads EPEVTQTPSHQVTQMGQEVILRCVPISNHLYFYWYRQILGQKVEFLVSFYNNEISEKSEIFDDQFSVERPDGSNFTLKIRSTKLEDSAMYFCASSRRQGGGFDNQPQHFGDGTRLSIL.